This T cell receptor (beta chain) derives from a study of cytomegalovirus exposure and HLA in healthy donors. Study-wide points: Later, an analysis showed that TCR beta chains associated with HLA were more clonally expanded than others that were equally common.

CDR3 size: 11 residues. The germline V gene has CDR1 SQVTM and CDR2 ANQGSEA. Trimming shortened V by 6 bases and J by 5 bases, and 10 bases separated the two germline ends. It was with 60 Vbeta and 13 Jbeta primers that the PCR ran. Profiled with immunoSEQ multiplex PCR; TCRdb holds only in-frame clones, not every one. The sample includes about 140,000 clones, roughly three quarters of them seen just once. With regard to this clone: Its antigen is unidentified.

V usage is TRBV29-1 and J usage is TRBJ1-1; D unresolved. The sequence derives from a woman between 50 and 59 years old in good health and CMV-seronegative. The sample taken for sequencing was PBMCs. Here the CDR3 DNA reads TGCAGCGTCGATACGGGGACTGAAGCTTTCTTT. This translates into CSVDTGTEAFF. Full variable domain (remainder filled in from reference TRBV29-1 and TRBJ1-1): SAVISQKPSRDICQRGTSLTIQCQVDSQVTMMFWYRQQPGQSLTLIATANQGSEATYESGFVIDKFPISRPNLTFSTLTVSNMSPEDSSIYLCSVDTGTEAFFGQGTRLTVV.